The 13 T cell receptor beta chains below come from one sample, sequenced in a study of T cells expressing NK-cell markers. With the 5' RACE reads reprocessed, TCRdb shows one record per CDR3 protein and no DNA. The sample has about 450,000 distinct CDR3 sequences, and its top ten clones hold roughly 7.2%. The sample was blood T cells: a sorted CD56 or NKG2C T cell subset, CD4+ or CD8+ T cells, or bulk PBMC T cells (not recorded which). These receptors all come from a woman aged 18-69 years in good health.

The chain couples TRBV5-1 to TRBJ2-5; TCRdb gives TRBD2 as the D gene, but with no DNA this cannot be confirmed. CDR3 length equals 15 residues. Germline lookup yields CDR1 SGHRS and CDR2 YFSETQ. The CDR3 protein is CASSWGLAVQETQYF.

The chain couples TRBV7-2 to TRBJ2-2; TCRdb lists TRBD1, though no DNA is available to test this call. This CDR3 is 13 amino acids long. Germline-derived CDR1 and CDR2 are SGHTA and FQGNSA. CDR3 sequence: CASTPTGTGELFF.

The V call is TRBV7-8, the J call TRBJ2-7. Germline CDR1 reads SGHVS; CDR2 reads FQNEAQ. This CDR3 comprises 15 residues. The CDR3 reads CASSLALAGSYEQYF.

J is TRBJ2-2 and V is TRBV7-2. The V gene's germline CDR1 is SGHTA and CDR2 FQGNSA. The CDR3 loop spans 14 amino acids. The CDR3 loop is CASSLGAFTGELFF.

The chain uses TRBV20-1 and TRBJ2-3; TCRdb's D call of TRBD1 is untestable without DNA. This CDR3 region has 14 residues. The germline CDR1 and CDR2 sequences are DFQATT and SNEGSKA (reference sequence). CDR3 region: CSAPPTGPADTQYF.

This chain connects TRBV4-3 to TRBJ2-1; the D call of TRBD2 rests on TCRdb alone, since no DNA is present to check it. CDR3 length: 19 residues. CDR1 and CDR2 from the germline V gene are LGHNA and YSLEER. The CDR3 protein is CASSQDLGTSGPTVNEQFF.

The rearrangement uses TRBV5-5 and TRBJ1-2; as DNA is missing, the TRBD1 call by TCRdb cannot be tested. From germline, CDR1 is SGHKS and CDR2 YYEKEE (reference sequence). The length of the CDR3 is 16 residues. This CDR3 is CASSRFSETGLFGYTF.

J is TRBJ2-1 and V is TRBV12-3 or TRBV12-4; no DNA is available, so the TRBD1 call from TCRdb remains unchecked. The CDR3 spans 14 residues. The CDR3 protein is CASSSSGGADEQFF.

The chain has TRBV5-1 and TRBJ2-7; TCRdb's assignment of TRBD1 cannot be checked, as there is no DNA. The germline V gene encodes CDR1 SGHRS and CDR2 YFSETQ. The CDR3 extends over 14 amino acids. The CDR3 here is CASSPDTDSYEQYF.

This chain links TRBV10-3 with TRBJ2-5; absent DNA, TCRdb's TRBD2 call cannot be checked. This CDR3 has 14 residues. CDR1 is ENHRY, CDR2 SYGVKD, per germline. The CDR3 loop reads CAIRSGRPQETQYF.

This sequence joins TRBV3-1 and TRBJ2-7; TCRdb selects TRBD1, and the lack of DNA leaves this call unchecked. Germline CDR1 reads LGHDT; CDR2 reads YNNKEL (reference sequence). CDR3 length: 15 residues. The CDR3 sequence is CASSDMRTATYEQYF.

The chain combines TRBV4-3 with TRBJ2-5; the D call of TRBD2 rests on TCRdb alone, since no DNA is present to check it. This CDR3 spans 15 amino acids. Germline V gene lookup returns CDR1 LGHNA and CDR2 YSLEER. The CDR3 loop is CASSQEWRGQETQYF.

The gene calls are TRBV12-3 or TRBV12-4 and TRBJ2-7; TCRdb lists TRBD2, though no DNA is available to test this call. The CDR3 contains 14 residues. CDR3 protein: CASSLDSWTIEQYF.